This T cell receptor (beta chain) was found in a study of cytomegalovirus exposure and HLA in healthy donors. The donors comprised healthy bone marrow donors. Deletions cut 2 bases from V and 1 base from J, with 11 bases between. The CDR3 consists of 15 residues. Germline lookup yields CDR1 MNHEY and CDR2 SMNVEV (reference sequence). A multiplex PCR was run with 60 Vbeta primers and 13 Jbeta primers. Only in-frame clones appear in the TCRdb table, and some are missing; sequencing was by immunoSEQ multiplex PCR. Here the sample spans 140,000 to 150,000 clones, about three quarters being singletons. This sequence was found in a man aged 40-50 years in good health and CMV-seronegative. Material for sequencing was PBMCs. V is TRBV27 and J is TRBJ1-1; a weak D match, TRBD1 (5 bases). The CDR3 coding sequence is TGTGCCAGCAGTTTACAGGGCGTACCGAACACTGAAGCTTTCTTT. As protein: CASSLQGVPNTEAFF.